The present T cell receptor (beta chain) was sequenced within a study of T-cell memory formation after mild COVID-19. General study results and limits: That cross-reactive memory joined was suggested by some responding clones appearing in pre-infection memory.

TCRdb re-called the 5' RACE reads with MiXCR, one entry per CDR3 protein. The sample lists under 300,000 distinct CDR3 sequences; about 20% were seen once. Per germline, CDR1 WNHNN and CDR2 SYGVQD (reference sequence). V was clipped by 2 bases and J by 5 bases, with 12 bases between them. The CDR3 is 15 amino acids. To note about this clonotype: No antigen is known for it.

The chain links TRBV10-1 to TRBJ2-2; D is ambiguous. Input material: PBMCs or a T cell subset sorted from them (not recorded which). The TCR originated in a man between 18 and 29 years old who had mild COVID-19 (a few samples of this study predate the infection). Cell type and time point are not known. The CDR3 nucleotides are TGCGCCAGCAGTGAGCAAAAAGGCATGACCGGGGAGCTGTTTTTT. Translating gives CASSEQKGMTGELFF.